This T cell receptor beta chain was profiled in a study of T cells in Graves' hyperthyroidism and ophthalmopathy. Background on the study: Peripheral blood specimens were obtained at initial diagnosis, prior to any treatment.

This clonotype showed up many times. There were TCR beta CDR3 regions amplified from RNA transcripts. TCR CDR3 regions were first amplified by RT-PCR with HTBI primers. MiXCR, applied by TCRdb to the multiplex PCR reads, yields one record per CDR3 protein. The sample shows hundreds of thousands of distinct CDR3 sequences, roughly a sixth of them seen only once. The CDR3 runs 16 residues. Trimming left V 6 bases short and J 0 bases short, with 18 bases between. Germline CDR1 reads DFQATT; CDR2 reads SNEGSKA (reference sequence). This clonotype was obtained from a woman between 45 and 60 years old with Graves' hyperthyroidism that later progressed to Graves' ophthalmopathy. Sequenced sample: blood. The chain links TRBV20-1 to TRBJ1-5, with D uncertain. CDR3 sequence (DNA): TGCAGTGCCCCTTCGGCAGGCACCAATAGCAATCAGCCCCAGCATTTT. Amino acid sequence: CSAPSAGTNSNQPQHF.